One TCR beta chain is described in this entry. What it binds is unknown. The data are from a study of T cell responses to AZD1222 COVID-19 vaccine. Broader study findings: Unmutated variant regions are reportedly targeted by nearly half of spike-specific TCRs. Across the whole spike, CD4 TCRs peaked at regions 160-218 and 743-854. White British ancestry dominated among donors, who included more females, and clonal diversity was possibly underestimated. Spike-specific TCR breadth and depth rose after two AZD1222 doses.

The CDR3 contains 15 residues. In germline, CDR1 is GTSNPN, CDR2 SVGIG (reference sequence). V shed 0 bases and J shed 4 bases, with 12 bases lying between them. Measured with immunoSEQ multiplex PCR; TCRdb has only the in-frame clones, and not every one. The table shows about 150,000 clones, with around nine tenths occurring only once. The material sequenced was peripheral blood, taken on day 0 of AZD1222 vaccination. The receptor was derived from an adult in good health. The rearrangement uses TRBV30 and TRBJ1-4, with D possibly TRBD1 on 5 matching bases. The CDR3 protein is CAWSVGAGVNEKLFF. As DNA, the CDR3 is TGTGCCTGGAGTGTAGGGGCAGGAGTTAATGAAAAACTGTTTTTT.